Each of the 9 T cell receptor beta chains below was sequenced from the same sample in a study of blood T cell repertoires in COVID-19. Sequencing was performed with immunoSEQ multiplex PCR; in TCRdb, only in-frame clones are kept and a portion is missing. The table has fewer than 20,000 clones, 88% seen once. The sequenced sample consisted of peripheral blood. The receptors derive from a man aged 40-49 years with active COVID-19.

The genes are TRBV5-8 and TRBJ1-2; possibly TRBD1 for D (6 bases). The V and J ends lost 0 bases and 6 bases respectively, with 12 bases between them. The length of the CDR3 is 14 residues. Germline assignment: CDR1 SGHTS and CDR2 YDEGEE. CDR3 loop: CASSLVFWDNGYTF. The CDR3 nucleotides are TGTGCCAGCAGCTTGGTATTTTGGGACAATGGCTACACCTTC.

V usage is TRBV10-1 and J usage is TRBJ2-1; D is perhaps TRBD2 (7 bases). Trimming left V 4 bases short and J 10 bases short, with 26 bases between. This CDR3 has 17 residues. Germline V gives CDR1 WNHNN, CDR2 SYGVQD (reference sequence). CDR3 sequence (DNA): TGCGCCAGCAGTGGCGGAAAATATGCGGGGGAGAGGGGGGAGCAGTTCTTC. Protein sequence: CASSGGKYAGERGEQFF.

The chain recombines TRBV27 with TRBJ1-5; D remains unclear. Germline loops: CDR1 MNHEY, CDR2 SMNVEV (reference sequence). The CDR3 has 14 amino acids. V was shortened by 0 bases and J by 3 bases, with 6 bases between the two germline ends. The CDR3 DNA reads as TGTGCCAGCAGTTTATCCCCTTACAATCAGCCCCAGCATTTT. Translation gives CASSLSPYNQPQHF.

V gene TRBV4-3 combines with J gene TRBJ1-3; TRBD1 matches at 10 bases. This CDR3 is 15 amino acids long. Germline-derived CDR1 and CDR2 are LGHNA and YSLEER. With 3 bases clipped from V and 3 bases from J, the junction kept 2 bases outside the gene matches. The CDR3 protein is CASSQGQGHGNTIYF. As DNA, the CDR3 is TGCGCCAGCAGCCAGGGACAGGGGCATGGAAACACCATATATTTT.

Only one count was recorded for this clone. The V call is TRBV7-9, the J call TRBJ2-5, with 7 bases identical to TRBD1. Germline V gene lookup returns CDR1 SEHNR and CDR2 FQNEAQ (reference sequence). V lost 0 bases and J lost 3; bases outside the gene matches: 1. The CDR3 consists of 14 residues. The CDR3 region has the DNA TGTGCCAGCAGCTTAGCGACAGGGAAAGAGACCCAGTACTTC. Translation gives CASSLATGKETQYF.

This clone occurred once. The chain combines TRBV18 with TRBJ2-1; 9 bases map to TRBD2. Germline V lookup: CDR1 KGHSH, CDR2 LQKENI. The CDR3 is 15 residues long. Germline trimming cut 4 bases from V and 0 bases from J; bases unmatched to any gene: 1. The CDR3, as DNA: TGTGCCAGCTCACTGCGGGAGGGCTCCTACAATGAGCAGTTCTTC. It specifies CASSLREGSYNEQFF.

V and J are TRBV4-1 and TRBJ2-1, with 13 positions matching TRBD2. The CDR3 has 16 amino acids. V lost 3 bases to trimming and J lost 8 bases; unmatched junction nucleotides: 7. Germline V gene data show CDR1 as MGHRA and CDR2 as YSYEKL. The CDR3 DNA reads TGCGCCAGCAGCCACCGACTAGCGGGAGGTGAGGATGAGCAGTTCTTC. This codes for CASSHRLAGGEDEQFF.

The chain has TRBV4-3 and TRBJ2-7; 7 bases agree with TRBD1. Per the germline V gene, CDR1 is LGHNA and CDR2 is YSLEER. J gave up 2 bases and V 0 bases, and 4 bases lay outside the gene matches. The CDR3 sequence is 15 residues long. The chain's CDR3 is CASSQDSTGAYEQYF. The DNA for the CDR3 is TGCGCCAGCAGCCAAGATAGTACAGGGGCCTACGAGCAGTACTTC.

The chain uses TRBV19 and TRBJ1-4; TRBD1 aligns across 7 bases. The CDR3 loop spans 14 amino acids. The germline V gene encodes CDR1 LNHDA and CDR2 SQIVND (reference sequence). With 4 bases clipped from V and 4 bases from J, the junction kept 3 bases outside the gene matches. The chain's CDR3 is CASSTGTVNEKLFF. DNA for the CDR3: TGTGCCAGTAGTACCGGGACAGTTAATGAAAAACTGTTTTTT.